The 28 T cell receptor beta chains listed next were all sequenced from one sample in a study of T cell repertoires in cytomegalovirus infection. One entry per CDR3 protein, called by TCRdb with MiXCR from the reads. In the table there are around 300,000 distinct CDR3 sequences, roughly a quarter of which are singletons. Sequencing used PBMCs. All receptors come from a human donor in good health (CMV status not recorded). Some clones in this sample may be carry-over from other donors' samples.

The chain joins TRBV12-3 or TRBV12-4 to TRBJ2-7; no firm D call. The CDR3 extends over 13 amino acids. V dropped 1 base and J dropped 3 bases, with 7 bases sitting between them. CDR3 in amino acids: CASSLEASYEQYF. DNA of the CDR3: TGTGCCAGCAGTTTAGAGGCCAGCTACGAGCAGTACTTC.

The V call is TRBV10-3, the J call TRBJ2-7, with D tentatively TRBD1 or TRBD2 (5 bases each). Germline CDR1 and CDR2: ENHRY and SYGVKD. V lost 6 bases and J lost 4, with 16 bases in between. The CDR3 is made up of 14 amino acids. The DNA of the CDR3 is TGTGCCATCAGGGGATCCGGGACCAAATACGAGCAGTACTTC. Protein product: CAIRGSGTKYEQYF.

This clonotype was observed a few times. The rearrangement links TRBV12-3 or TRBV12-4 to TRBJ2-1; D perhaps matches TRBD2 (6 bases). The length of the CDR3 is 12 residues. Trimming removed 2 bases at V and 15 bases at J, with 14 bases between. CDR3 sequence reads: CASSLRGLFPFF. CDR3 sequence (DNA): TGTGCCAGCAGTTTAAGGGGACTTTTTCCGTTCTTC.

The chain carries TRBV10-3 and TRBJ1-5; D is possibly TRBD1 (5 bases). From germline, CDR1 is ENHRY and CDR2 SYGVKD. V lost 0 bases, J lost 2 bases, and 8 bases lay in between. The CDR3 length is 15 residues. The CDR3 DNA follows: TGTGCCATCAGTGAGTCGGGGACTGGCAATCAGCCCCAGCATTTT. Residues: CAISESGTGNQPQHF.

The rearrangement links TRBV20-1 to TRBJ1-5; no firm D call. The germline V gene has CDR1 DFQATT and CDR2 SNEGSKA (reference sequence). V shed 1 base and J shed 3 bases, with 10 bases lying between them. CDR3 size: 14 residues. The CDR3 protein is CSARGQTPNQPQHF. The CDR3 nucleotides are TGCAGTGCTAGAGGGCAGACCCCCAATCAGCCCCAGCATTTT.

Only a few counts were recorded for this clonotype. The rearrangement joins TRBV11-2 to TRBJ2-7, with D perhaps matching TRBD2 (7 bases). The CDR3 is 16 residues long. Germline assignment: CDR1 SGHAT and CDR2 FQNNGV. Trimming shortened V by 0 bases and J by 7 bases, and 19 bases separated the two germline ends. The CDR3 is CASSLDGGGFPREQYF. CDR3 nucleotide sequence: TGTGCCAGCAGCTTAGATGGCGGGGGCTTCCCGCGGGAGCAGTACTTC.

This sequence joins TRBV3-1 and TRBJ2-2; D might be TRBD1 (5 bases). The V end was cut by 0 bases, the J end by 5 bases, with 7 bases between. This CDR3 contains 14 residues. CDR1 is LGHDT and CDR2 is YNNKEL in the germline V gene (reference sequence). The CDR3 is CASSQDKGTGELFF. Here the CDR3 DNA reads TGTGCCAGCAGCCAAGATAAGGGGACCGGGGAGCTGTTTTTT.

The chain combines TRBV20-1 with TRBJ2-6, with D unresolved. V shed 1 base and J shed 0 bases, with 7 bases lying between them. The CDR3 is 15 amino acids. Per the germline V gene, CDR1 is DFQATT and CDR2 is SNEGSKA (reference sequence). DNA for the CDR3: TGCAGTGCTAGAGGACGTTACTCTGGGGCCAACGTCCTGACTTTC. Amino acid sequence: CSARGRYSGANVLTF.

This chain links TRBV29-1 with TRBJ2-5; TRBD1 agrees at 8 bases. There are 12 residues in the CDR3. V lost 4 bases to trimming and J lost 5 bases; unmatched junction nucleotides: 3. Germline V gene sequence: CDR1 SQVTM, CDR2 ANQGSEA. The DNA of the CDR3 is TGCAGCGTTGCAGGGGGCCCGGAGACCCAGTACTTC. It yields the protein CSVAGGPETQYF. Filled out from reference TRBV29-1 and TRBJ2-5, the complete variable domain reads SAVISQKPSRDICQRGTSLTIQCQVDSQVTMMFWYRQQPGQSLTLIATANQGSEATYESGFVIDKFPISRPNLTFSTLTVSNMSPEDSSIYLCSVAGGPETQYFGPGTRLLVL.

The table lists this clonotype with many counts. The rearrangement links TRBV12-3 or TRBV12-4 to TRBJ1-1; D gene ambiguous. V lost 2 bases, J lost 8 bases, and 6 bases lay in between. The CDR3 is 11 residues long. The CDR3 region is CASSLLGEAFF. The DNA for the CDR3 is TGTGCCAGCAGTTTATTGGGGGAAGCTTTCTTT.

The chain recombines TRBV7-2 with TRBJ2-1; TRBD2 matches at 8 bases. Germline V gives CDR1 SGHTA, CDR2 FQGNSA. V gave up 6 bases and J gave up 0 bases; unmatched junction bases: 4. The length of the CDR3 is 15 residues. CDR3 residues: CASRRGGSSYNEQFF. CDR3 nucleotide sequence: TGTGCCAGCAGACGGGGGGGGAGCTCCTACAATGAGCAGTTCTTC.

The rearrangement links TRBV20-1 to TRBJ2-5; D is uncertain. Germline loops: CDR1 DFQATT, CDR2 SNEGSKA (reference sequence). V gave up 4 bases and J gave up 10 bases, with 10 bases separating them. The length of the CDR3 is 10 residues. CDR3 bases: TGCAGTGCTAAGTTTACCCTCCAGTACTTC. This codes for CSAKFTLQYF.

The rearrangement uses TRBV28 and TRBJ2-7, with D tentatively TRBD1 (6 bases). The germline V gene has CDR1 MDHEN and CDR2 SYDVKM. The CDR3 length is 15 residues. V was trimmed by 5 bases and J by 5 bases, leaving 19 bases between them. The CDR3 reads CASSPILQGRDEQYF. The CDR3 DNA reads as TGTGCCAGCAGTCCAATCCTACAGGGCCGGGACGAGCAGTACTTC.

This clonotype was detected only a few times. This chain links TRBV20-1 with TRBJ2-5; TRBD2 might be the D (7 bases). CDR1 is DFQATT and CDR2 is SNEGSKA in the germline V gene (reference sequence). The CDR3 runs to 14 residues. V was clipped by 2 bases and J by 1 base, with 11 bases between them. The CDR3: CSARMAGAQETQYF. DNA for the CDR3: TGCAGTGCTAGAATGGCGGGGGCCCAAGAGACCCAGTACTTC.

The V and J genes are TRBV20-1 and TRBJ2-1; 8 bases agree with TRBD1. J lost 7 bases, V lost 3 bases, and 11 bases had no gene match. Per the germline V gene, CDR1 is DFQATT and CDR2 is SNEGSKA (reference sequence). The CDR3 covers 15 residues. DNA of the CDR3: TGCAGTGCTAGGCGGACAGGGAGGCCCCAAAATGAGCAGTTCTTC. Amino acid sequence: CSARRTGRPQNEQFF.

This clonotype was picked up many times. The chain is built from TRBV7-2 and TRBJ2-2; the D is unclear. CDR1 SGHTA and CDR2 FQGNSA come from the germline V gene. This CDR3 region has 12 residues. Trimming pared 3 bases from V and 6 bases from J, leaving 5 bases between. The CDR3 nucleotides read TGTGCCAGCAGCTTTGGTCCCGGGGAGCTGTTTTTT. Translating gives CASSFGPGELFF.

The table lists this clonotype with many counts. The rearrangement uses TRBV7-2 and TRBJ2-1; TRBD1 aligns across 8 bases. Germline CDR1 is SGHTA and CDR2 is FQGNSA. V trimming: 5 bases; J trimming: 9 bases; junction bases outside the gene matches: 6. The CDR3 has 13 amino acids. DNA of the CDR3: TGTGCCAGCAGCAGGACAGGGAACGGTGAGCAGTTCTTC. It specifies CASSRTGNGEQFF.

This clonotype has a count of ten or more. The chain links TRBV6-5 to TRBJ1-1; D is unresolved. This CDR3 contains 14 residues. V was clipped by 3 bases and J by 2 bases, with 10 bases between them. CDR1 and CDR2 (germline): MNHEY, SVGAGI. The CDR3 DNA is TGTGCCAGCAGTTATAGGGCTTTCAACACTGAAGCTTTCTTT. Its protein product is CASSYRAFNTEAFF.

The V and J genes are TRBV20-1 and TRBJ1-2; possibly TRBD1 for D (5 bases). Germline V CDR1 and CDR2: DFQATT, SNEGSKA (reference sequence). Trimming cost V 3 bases and J 4 bases, with 9 bases left between them. The CDR3 covers 12 residues. The CDR3 nucleotides are TGCAGTGCTAGTACCCAGGGCTATGGCTACACCTTC. It translates to CSASTQGYGYTF.

This clonotype turned up a few times. The chain carries TRBV5-1 and TRBJ2-7, with D perhaps TRBD2 (6 bases). Trimming stripped 4 bases from V and 2 bases from J, with 16 bases between. This CDR3 is 15 amino acids long. The germline CDR1 and CDR2 sequences are SGHRS and YFSETQ. This CDR3 reads CASSPGLSKTYEQYF. The CDR3 DNA reads as TGCGCCAGCAGCCCGGGACTCTCTAAAACCTACGAGCAGTACTTC.

This clonotype was counted at least ten times. V gene TRBV7-2 combines with J gene TRBJ1-1; D is ambiguous. This CDR3 spans 14 amino acids. Trimming cost V 0 bases and J 5 bases, with 10 bases left between them. Germline V gene lookup returns CDR1 SGHTA and CDR2 FQGNSA. CDR3 in amino acids: CASSLAGYRTEAFF. The CDR3 region has the DNA TGTGCCAGCAGCTTAGCGGGGTACCGGACTGAAGCTTTCTTT.

This clonotype was observed many times. The rearrangement joins TRBV7-2 to TRBJ1-3, with TRBD1 as a possible D gene (5 bases). Trimming took off 5 bases at V and 0 bases at J, with 11 bases between the two ends. This CDR3 contains 15 residues. Germline V gene data show CDR1 as SGHTA and CDR2 as FQGNSA. The DNA for the CDR3 is TGTGCCAGCAGCCCGCGCACAGGCTCTGGAAACACCATATATTTT. Its translation: CASSPRTGSGNTIYF.

This sequence joins TRBV7-8 and TRBJ2-5; 10 bases map to TRBD2. The CDR3 runs to 15 residues. The junction had 9 bases not matched to a gene; V was cut back by 6 bases and J by 5 bases. Germline V gene data show CDR1 as SGHVS and CDR2 as FQNEAQ. The CDR3 coding sequence is TGTGCCAGCAGTCAGAGCGGGAGGGCCGGGGAGACCCAGTACTTC. Translated: CASSQSGRAGETQYF.

This clonotype was seen only once. V and J are TRBV20-1 and TRBJ2-1, with 7 bases identical to TRBD1. Germline assignment: CDR1 DFQATT and CDR2 SNEGSKA (reference sequence). Trimming removed 5 bases from V and 7 bases from J; junction bases left unmatched: 8. The CDR3 covers 13 residues. CDR3 sequence: CSAEGGRANEQFF. In DNA form, the CDR3 reads TGCAGTGCTGAAGGGGGCCGAGCTAATGAGCAGTTCTTC.

This sequence joins TRBV28 and TRBJ2-3; D is uncertain. The CDR3 runs to 15 residues. Between the trimmed V and J ends, which lost 3 bases and 1 base, there was a span of 11 bases. Germline CDR1 is MDHEN and CDR2 is SYDVKM. CDR3 coding DNA: TGTGCCAGCAGTTTGACGGTTTCTCGCACAGATACGCAGTATTTT. This encodes CASSLTVSRTDTQYF.

This clonotype was observed many times. The V gene is TRBV7-2, the J gene TRBJ1-1; 7 nucleotides match TRBD1. The CDR3 extends over 14 amino acids. Unmatched junction bases numbered 7, after V lost 4 bases and J lost 5 bases. Germline V gives CDR1 SGHTA, CDR2 FQGNSA. CDR3: CASSSDRVKTEAFF. CDR3 nucleotides: TGTGCCAGCAGCTCCGACAGGGTCAAGACTGAAGCTTTCTTT.

This clonotype was recorded a few times. This chain joins TRBV20-1 and TRBJ2-5; 9 nucleotides match TRBD2. This CDR3 contains 17 residues. After removal of 3 bases from V and 4 bases from J, the junction contained 15 bases not matched to a gene. Germline CDR1 reads DFQATT; CDR2 reads SNEGSKA (reference sequence). Here the CDR3 reads CSASDRGLAHLGETQYF. CDR3 in DNA: TGCAGTGCTAGTGACCGGGGACTAGCTCACCTGGGAGAGACCCAGTACTTC.

The rearrangement uses TRBV12-5 and TRBJ2-1; 14 nucleotides line up with TRBD2. V lost 3 bases, J lost 8 bases, and 12 bases stayed unmatched. Germline CDR1 reads LGHNT; CDR2 reads FRNRAP. CDR3 size: 18 residues. CDR3 sequence reads: CASGFTVGGLAGGHEQFF. Written as DNA, the CDR3 is TGTGCTAGTGGTTTTACGGTTGGTGGACTAGCGGGAGGACATGAGCAGTTCTTC.